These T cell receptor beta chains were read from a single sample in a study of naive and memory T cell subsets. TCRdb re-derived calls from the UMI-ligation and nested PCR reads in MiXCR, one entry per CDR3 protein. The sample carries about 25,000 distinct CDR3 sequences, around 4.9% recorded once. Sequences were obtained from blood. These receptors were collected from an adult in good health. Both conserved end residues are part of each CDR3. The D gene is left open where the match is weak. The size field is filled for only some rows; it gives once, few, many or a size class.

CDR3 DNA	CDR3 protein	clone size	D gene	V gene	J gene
TGTGCCAGCAGTGACAGGGGCTCTAACGAGCAGTACTTC	CASSDRGSNEQYF	many	TRBD1	TRBV6-5	TRBJ2-7
TGTGCCAGCAGCCGCCTAGGGCGGGGAGAAAATACGCAGTATTTT	CASSRLGRGENTQYF	many	.	TRBV11-2	TRBJ2-3
TGTGCCAGCAGCTCCCGACTCTTGGGTGCCTCGGATACGCAGTATTTT	CASSSRLLGASDTQYF	few	.	TRBV6-2/TRBV6-3	TRBJ2-3
TGTGCCAGCAGCTCTAGCGGGGCCCGCTCCTACGAGCAGTACTTC	CASSSSGARSYEQYF	many	TRBD2	TRBV7-2	TRBJ2-7
TGCAGCGTTGAGGTCAGTATGAACACTGAAGCTTTCTTT	CSVEVSMNTEAFF	medium-sized	.	TRBV29-1	TRBJ1-1
TGTGCCAGCAGCCAAGATCGTGGGCCGACCTTAAAGCAGTTCTTC	CASSQDRGPTLKQFF	many	.	TRBV3-1	TRBJ2-1
TGTGCCAGCAGGGGAGGAACTGAAGCTTTCTTT	CASRGGTEAFF	many	.	TRBV12-3/TRBV12-4	TRBJ1-1
TGTGCCAGCAGTTACCCTTGGAGGGGGTCTAGCACAGATACGCAGTATTTT	CASSYPWRGSSTDTQYF	.	.	TRBV6-6	TRBJ2-3
TGTGCCAGCAGCCCCCTGGGGGGAGGAACTGAAGCTTTCTTT	CASSPLGGGTEAFF	.	.	TRBV14	TRBJ1-1
TGTGCCAGCAGTGCAAGCGAGAACAATGAGCAGTTCTTC	CASSASENNEQFF	.	.	TRBV2	TRBJ2-1
TGTGCCAGCAGCTTAACCGGACCTACAGAAGCGGTGATAGCTTTCTTT	CASSLTGPTEAVIAFF	many	.	TRBV7-8	TRBJ1-1
TGTGCCAGTAGTATAGATGACAGGGGGGCCGTCAGCAATCAGCCCCAGCATTTT	CASSIDDRGAVSNQPQHF	.	TRBD1	TRBV19	TRBJ1-5
TGTGCCAGCAGTGCGGACAGGGCACATGGCTACACCTTC	CASSADRAHGYTF	many	TRBD1	TRBV12-3/TRBV12-4	TRBJ1-2
TGTGCCAGCACCCGGGACACTCTCACCGGGGAGCTGTTTTTT	CASTRDTLTGELFF	few	.	TRBV7-9	TRBJ2-2
TGTGCCAGCGAATTGGAGGAGCAGTACTTC	CASELEEQYF	many	.	TRBV25-1	TRBJ2-7
TGTGCCAGCAGCCCTCGTGGCAGCATCAGGCCCCAGCATTTT	CASSPRGSIRPQHF	many	.	TRBV7-8	TRBJ1-5
TGCAGCGCAGTACTAGGGACAGATACGCAGTATTTT	CSAVLGTDTQYF	many	.	TRBV29-1	TRBJ2-3
TGTGCCAGCCTTGCATCCCCAGAGTGTCGGAATCAGCCCCAGCATTTT	CASLASPECRNQPQHF	medium-sized	.	TRBV21-1	TRBJ1-5
TGTGCCAGCACCTCGGGCAGTAATTCACCCCTCCACTTT	CASTSGSNSPLHF	many	.	TRBV12-3/TRBV12-4	TRBJ1-6
TGTGCCAGCAGTTACATGGAAGAAGCTTTCTTT	CASSYMEEAFF	many	.	TRBV6-6	TRBJ1-1
TGTGCCAGCAGGAACGGACAGGGGAGGTACAATGAGCAGTTCTTC	CASRNGQGRYNEQFF	medium-sized	TRBD1	TRBV7-9	TRBJ2-1
TGTGCCATCAGTGGGACTAGCGCCAGCACAGATACGCAGTATTTT	CAISGTSASTDTQYF	.	TRBD2	TRBV10-3	TRBJ2-3
TGTGCCAGCAGCGTAGAGGCTGACATCAATCAGCCCCAGCATTTT	CASSVEADINQPQHF	many	.	TRBV9	TRBJ1-5
TGTGCCAGCAGCGTAGGGGGAGCGGGAGTGGCTGAGCAGTTCTTC	CASSVGGAGVAEQFF	few	TRBD2	TRBV9	TRBJ2-1
TGTGCCAGCAGCTTAGTTGGGGGGGACCTCACAGATACGCAGTATTTT	CASSLVGGDLTDTQYF	many	TRBD2	TRBV7-8	TRBJ2-3
TGTGCCAGCAGCCTGGACGCGGACTACGAGCAGTACTTC	CASSLDADYEQYF	few	.	TRBV3-1	TRBJ2-7
TGCAGCGTTGTTGGGACTAGTAATCGAGAGACCCAGTACTTC	CSVVGTSNRETQYF	many	TRBD2	TRBV29-1	TRBJ2-5
TGTGCCAGCAGTCCAGCGGGTTCCTACGAGCAGTACTTC	CASSPAGSYEQYF	many	.	TRBV7-9	TRBJ2-7
TGTGCCTGGAGTACGTCCCCCGAGCAGTACTTC	CAWSTSPEQYF	many	.	TRBV30	TRBJ2-7
TGTGCCAGCAGTACGGACAGGGTAGCGGACACTGAAGCTTTCTTT	CASSTDRVADTEAFF	many	TRBD1	TRBV12-3/TRBV12-4	TRBJ1-1
TGTGCCAGCAGCTTGGTAGCGGGAGCTAAAGAGCAGTACTTC	CASSLVAGAKEQYF	.	TRBD2	TRBV7-2	TRBJ2-7
TGTGCCAGCAGCCCGGGGTGGCGAGACACGGATACGCAGTATTTT	CASSPGWRDTDTQYF	few	.	TRBV11-1	TRBJ2-3
TGTGCCAGCAGCCTTTTAGGGATTAGCTCCTACAATGAGCAGTTCTTC	CASSLLGISSYNEQFF	.	.	TRBV7-2	TRBJ2-1
TGTGCCAGCAGTGGGAACAATGAGCAGTTCTTC	CASSGNNEQFF	many	.	TRBV6-1	TRBJ2-1
TGTGCCAGCAGCCAGGGGACAGGGCGGGAGCAGTACTTC	CASSQGTGREQYF	many	TRBD1	TRBV3-1	TRBJ2-7
TGTGCCAGCACCCAGGGCAAATTAGGTTGGCTAGCGGGAGGAAAAGGGCAGTACTTC	CASTQGKLGWLAGGKGQYF	many	TRBD2	TRBV28	TRBJ2-7
TGTGCCAGCAGCCTAACAAGGCTCAAATCCTACAATGAGCAGTTCTTC	CASSLTRLKSYNEQFF	many	.	TRBV3-1	TRBJ2-1
TGTGCCAGTAGTATAATGGGCGGGAGCTCCTACAATGAGCAGTTCTTC	CASSIMGGSSYNEQFF	many	TRBD2	TRBV19	TRBJ2-1
TGTGCCAGGGATTATACAAGCTTCCGGCGTTTCGATCAGCCCCAGCATTTT	CARDYTSFRRFDQPQHF	many	.	TRBV7-9	TRBJ1-5
TGTGCCAGCAGCTTAGTTGGAGGGGGCGAAGCTTTCTTT	CASSLVGGGEAFF	many	TRBD1	TRBV11-2	TRBJ1-1
TGTGCCAGCAGTTACTCGTCCGAGGGGGGGACCGGGGAGCTGTTTTTT	CASSYSSEGGTGELFF	many	.	TRBV6-5	TRBJ2-2
TGCAGTGCCGCCGGGACTGGAAGCCAAGAGACCCAGTACTTC	CSAAGTGSQETQYF	many	.	TRBV20-1	TRBJ2-5
TGCGCCAGCAGCCAGGGGGGGCTTGGTTACACTGAAGCTTTCTTT	CASSQGGLGYTEAFF	many	.	TRBV4-3	TRBJ1-1
TGCAGCGGACAGAACACTGAAGCTTTCTTT	CSGQNTEAFF	many	.	TRBV29-1	TRBJ1-1
TGTGCCAGCAGCTTATCGGTTAGCGACAACAATGAGCAGTTCTTC	CASSLSVSDNNEQFF	many	.	TRBV7-9	TRBJ2-1
TGCGCCAGCAGCCGGGACAGGAGCATGAACACTGAAGCTTTCTTT	CASSRDRSMNTEAFF	many	TRBD1	TRBV4-1	TRBJ1-1
TGCAGTGCTAGAGCCCCGACGGACTATGGCTACACCTTC	CSARAPTDYGYTF	many	.	TRBV20-1	TRBJ1-2
TGTGCCAGTACCGGGACAGAATATGGCTACACCTTC	CASTGTEYGYTF	many	TRBD1	TRBV2	TRBJ1-2